This record covers a single TCR beta chain. No antigen is known for it. Compared with germline, one end of the junction differs, possibly owing to a read error. Other DNA sequences in the same sample also yield this CDR3. Libraries were prepared by immunoSEQ multiplex PCR; TCRdb keeps only in-frame clonotypes and omits some of them. The sample comprises tens of thousands of clones, roughly 88% of which are singletons, and about a fifth rests with the top ten. The sample comes from a study of T cell responses to AZD1222 COVID-19 vaccine. Study-level background: Pooled together were second doses at about 4 or about 12 weeks.

Germline lookup yields CDR1 MDHEN and CDR2 SYDVKM. The CDR3 consists of 12 residues. Study observations and caveats: Spike as a whole was targeted by vaccine-associated CD4 TCRs, dominant at 160-218 and 743-854. Clonal diversity was possibly underestimated, and white British individuals and females predominated among donors. No repertoire was sampled before or during the peak T cell response, only after it.

The sequence was obtained from an adult in good health. The sequencing here drew on peripheral blood, taken on day 0 of AZD1222 vaccination. The chain employs TRBV28 and TRBJ1-3; no reliable D call. CDR3 loop: CASSLTGNTIYF. The CDR3, as DNA: TGTGCCAGCAGTTTGACTGGGAACACCATATATTTT. The whole variable domain, filled in from reference TRBV28 and TRBJ1-3, reads DVKVTQSSRYLVKRTGEKVFLECVQDMDHENMFWYRQDPGLGLRLIYFSYDVKMKEKGDIPEGYSVSREKKERFSLILESASTNQTSMYLCASSLTGNTIYFGEGSWLTVV.